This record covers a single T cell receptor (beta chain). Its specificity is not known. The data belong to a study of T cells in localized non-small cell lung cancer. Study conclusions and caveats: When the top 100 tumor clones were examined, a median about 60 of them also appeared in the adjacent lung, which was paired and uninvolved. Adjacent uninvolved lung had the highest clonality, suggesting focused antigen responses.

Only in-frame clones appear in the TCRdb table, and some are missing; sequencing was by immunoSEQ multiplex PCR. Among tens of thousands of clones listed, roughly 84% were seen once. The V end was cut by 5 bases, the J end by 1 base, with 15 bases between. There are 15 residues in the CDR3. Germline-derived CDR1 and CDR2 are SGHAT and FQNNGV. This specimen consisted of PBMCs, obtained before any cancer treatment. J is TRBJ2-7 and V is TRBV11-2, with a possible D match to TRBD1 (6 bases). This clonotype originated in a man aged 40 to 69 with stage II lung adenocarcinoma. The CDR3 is CASSLYGGESYEQYF. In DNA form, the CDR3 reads TGTGCCAGCAGCCTGTATGGGGGCGAATCCTACGAGCAGTACTTC.